A selection of T cell receptor beta chains follows, all from one sample in a study of cytomegalovirus exposure and HLA in healthy donors. Sequencing was performed with immunoSEQ multiplex PCR; in TCRdb, only in-frame clones are kept and a portion is missing. The sample has some 150,000 clones, and its top ten clones hold about 2.2%. The material sequenced was PBMCs. All receptors derive from a woman between 18 and 29 years old in good health and CMV-seronegative. Both conserved end residues are part of each CDR3. Fields, in order: CDR3 length, J gene, D gene, V gene, CDR3 DNA, CDR3 protein. A D gene is named only where the DNA matches it firmly.

CDR3 length: 14
J gene: TRBJ2-2
D gene: TRBD2
V gene: TRBV11-3
CDR3 DNA: TGTGCCAGCAGCTGGGGACTAAGGGGCGGGGAGCTGTTTTTT
CDR3 protein: CASSWGLRGGELFF

CDR3 length: 17
J gene: TRBJ1-5
D gene: TRBD1
V gene: TRBV6-1
CDR3 DNA: TGTGCCAGCAGTGGGGCAGGGGGCGCCTGGAGCAATCAGCCCCAGCATTTT
CDR3 protein: CASSGAGGAWSNQPQHF

CDR3 length: 15
J gene: TRBJ1-4
D gene: .
V gene: TRBV5-1
CDR3 DNA: TGCGCCAGCAGCTTGTTACAGGGCCCTAATGAAAAACTGTTTTTT
CDR3 protein: CASSLLQGPNEKLFF

CDR3 length: 11
J gene: TRBJ1-2
D gene: .
V gene: TRBV19
CDR3 DNA: TGTGCCGGGCGCATTAGGGGTGGCTACACCTTC
CDR3 protein: CAGRIRGGYTF

CDR3 length: 13
J gene: TRBJ1-4
D gene: .
V gene: TRBV19
CDR3 DNA: TGTGCCAGTAGTATCGACAGGTTTGAAAAACTGTTTTTT
CDR3 protein: CASSIDRFEKLFF

CDR3 length: 16
J gene: TRBJ2-1
D gene: TRBD2
V gene: TRBV27
CDR3 DNA: TGTGCCAGCAGTTCCATCACCCGGGGCGGGGGCGCGGGGGGGTTCTTC
CDR3 protein: CASSSITRGGGAGGFF

CDR3 length: 15
J gene: TRBJ1-2
D gene: TRBD1
V gene: TRBV7-9
CDR3 DNA: TGTGCCAGCAGCTCCCGAGGGACAGGGCGGGATGGCTACACCTTC
CDR3 protein: CASSSRGTGRDGYTF

CDR3 length: 13
J gene: TRBJ1-2
D gene: .
V gene: TRBV2
CDR3 DNA: TGTGCCAGCAGTGCTATAAGTAACTATGGCTACACCTTC
CDR3 protein: CASSAISNYGYTF

CDR3 length: 14
J gene: TRBJ1-4
D gene: TRBD1
V gene: TRBV6-1
CDR3 DNA: TGTGCCAGCAGTTCGGGACAGGCTAATGAAAAACTGTTTTTT
CDR3 protein: CASSSGQANEKLFF

CDR3 length: 15
J gene: TRBJ1-1
D gene: TRBD1
V gene: TRBV27
CDR3 DNA: TGTGCCAGCAGTACCAACAGGGGGTTATTGACTGAAGCTTTCTTT
CDR3 protein: CASSTNRGLLTEAFF

CDR3 length: 15
J gene: TRBJ2-3
D gene: TRBD1
V gene: TRBV6-5
CDR3 DNA: TGTGCCAGCAGTTACGGGACAGGGTCCGCAGATACGCAGTATTTT
CDR3 protein: CASSYGTGSADTQYF

CDR3 length: 13
J gene: TRBJ1-1
D gene: .
V gene: TRBV29-1
CDR3 DNA: TGCAGCGTTGAGTCGGGGTGGAACACTGAAGCTTTCTTT
CDR3 protein: CSVESGWNTEAFF

CDR3 length: 15
J gene: TRBJ2-4
D gene: .
V gene: TRBV19
CDR3 DNA: TGTGCCATAACGGGGAGGCGAATACCCAAAAACATTCAGTACTTC
CDR3 protein: CAITGRRIPKNIQYF

CDR3 length: 15
J gene: TRBJ2-1
D gene: TRBD2
V gene: TRBV5-1
CDR3 DNA: TGCGCCAGCAGCTCTAGCGGGGTCCCCCCGGCCGAGCAGTTCTTC
CDR3 protein: CASSSSGVPPAEQFF

CDR3 length: 11
J gene: TRBJ1-1
D gene: .
V gene: TRBV20-1
CDR3 DNA: TGCAGTGCTAGTCCAGGGGAGTCAGCTTTCTTT
CDR3 protein: CSASPGESAFF

CDR3 length: 17
J gene: TRBJ1-1
D gene: TRBD1
V gene: TRBV7-2
CDR3 DNA: TGTGCCAGCAGCTCCCACCCGGCTGGGACAGCGAACACTGAAGCTTTCTTT
CDR3 protein: CASSSHPAGTANTEAFF

CDR3 length: 15
J gene: TRBJ2-3
D gene: TRBD2
V gene: TRBV7-3
CDR3 DNA: TGTGCCAGCAGCCCGAGCGGGGCTAGCACAGATACGCAGTATTTT
CDR3 protein: CASSPSGASTDTQYF

CDR3 length: 15
J gene: TRBJ2-1
D gene: .
V gene: TRBV6-5
CDR3 DNA: TGTGCCAGCAGGCGAGACGGGGGAGGCTTGGGTGAGCAGTTCTTC
CDR3 protein: CASRRDGGGLGEQFF

CDR3 length: 14
J gene: TRBJ2-2
D gene: TRBD2
V gene: TRBV9
CDR3 DNA: TGTGCCAGCCAGGGCGGGGGAAACACCGGGGAGCTGTTTTTT
CDR3 protein: CASQGGGNTGELFF

CDR3 length: 15
J gene: TRBJ2-2
D gene: TRBD1
V gene: TRBV7-9
CDR3 DNA: TGTGCCAGCAGCTTAAGAGGGGGCAGCACCGGGGAGCTGTTTTTT
CDR3 protein: CASSLRGGSTGELFF

CDR3 length: 13
J gene: TRBJ2-5
D gene: TRBD2
V gene: TRBV2
CDR3 DNA: TGTGCCAGCAGAGGGACTAGCGGGGAGACCCAGTACTTC
CDR3 protein: CASRGTSGETQYF

CDR3 length: 14
J gene: TRBJ2-7
D gene: TRBD1
V gene: TRBV6-1
CDR3 DNA: TGTGCCAGCAGTGTGGGGACAGGGGGTGGCGAGCAGTACTTC
CDR3 protein: CASSVGTGGGEQYF

CDR3 length: 18
J gene: TRBJ1-4
D gene: TRBD1
V gene: TRBV4-2
CDR3 DNA: TGTGCCAGCAGCCACGTGGGACAGGGAGAAGCAACTAATGAAAAACTGTTTTTT
CDR3 protein: CASSHVGQGEATNEKLFF

CDR3 length: 12
J gene: TRBJ2-1
D gene: TRBD1
V gene: TRBV2
CDR3 DNA: TGTGCCAGCACCGACAGGGTGGGTGAGCAGTTCTTC
CDR3 protein: CASTDRVGEQFF

CDR3 length: 14
J gene: TRBJ2-5
D gene: .
V gene: TRBV7-8
CDR3 DNA: TGTGCCAGCAGCCGACTCTCAATGGGAGAGACCCAGTACTTC
CDR3 protein: CASSRLSMGETQYF

CDR3 length: 11
J gene: TRBJ1-2
D gene: .
V gene: TRBV5-6
CDR3 DNA: TGTGCCAGCAGCTTGGACAGCTCGTACACCTTC
CDR3 protein: CASSLDSSYTF

CDR3 length: 16
J gene: TRBJ2-1
D gene: .
V gene: TRBV28
CDR3 DNA: TGTGCCAGCAGTTTCCGTCTAGTCTTCTCCTACAATGAGCAGTTCTTC
CDR3 protein: CASSFRLVFSYNEQFF

CDR3 length: 16
J gene: TRBJ1-5
D gene: TRBD1
V gene: TRBV6-1
CDR3 DNA: TGTGCCAGCAGTGAAGCGCTGGGACAGGGGAATCAGCCCCAGCATTTT
CDR3 protein: CASSEALGQGNQPQHF

CDR3 length: 13
J gene: TRBJ2-1
D gene: TRBD1
V gene: TRBV10-3
CDR3 DNA: TGTGCCATCAGTGTTGACAGGGCCCATGAGCAGTTCTTC
CDR3 protein: CAISVDRAHEQFF

CDR3 length: 14
J gene: TRBJ1-2
D gene: TRBD1
V gene: TRBV7-2
CDR3 DNA: TGTGCCAGCAGCTTAGATACAGGGGGATATGGCTACACCTTC
CDR3 protein: CASSLDTGGYGYTF

CDR3 length: 13
J gene: TRBJ1-1
D gene: .
V gene: TRBV6-5
CDR3 DNA: TGTGCCAGCAAGGAGACGTTGAACACTGAAGCTTTCTTT
CDR3 protein: CASKETLNTEAFF

CDR3 length: 14
J gene: TRBJ1-4
D gene: .
V gene: TRBV5-4
CDR3 DNA: TGTGCCAGCAGCTTGCAGGGGCGTAATGAAAAACTGTTTTTT
CDR3 protein: CASSLQGRNEKLFF

CDR3 length: 12
J gene: TRBJ1-2
D gene: .
V gene: TRBV6-5
CDR3 DNA: TGTGCCAGCAGTGAAGGAGCTGCTGGCTACACCTTC
CDR3 protein: CASSEGAAGYTF

CDR3 length: 16
J gene: TRBJ1-4
D gene: .
V gene: TRBV7-9
CDR3 DNA: TGTGCCAGCAGCTTAAACGGTGCCGGTTTCAATGAAAAACTGTTTTTT
CDR3 protein: CASSLNGAGFNEKLFF

CDR3 length: 14
J gene: TRBJ2-7
D gene: TRBD1
V gene: TRBV6-5
CDR3 DNA: TGTGCCAGCAGAACCGGGACAGGGCCACCCGAGCAGTACTTC
CDR3 protein: CASRTGTGPPEQYF

CDR3 length: 13
J gene: TRBJ2-7
D gene: .
V gene: TRBV4-1
CDR3 DNA: TGCGCCAGCAGCCAAGGGTCTAACTACGAGCAGTACTTC
CDR3 protein: CASSQGSNYEQYF

CDR3 length: 13
J gene: TRBJ1-4
D gene: .
V gene: TRBV10-3
CDR3 DNA: TGTGCCATCAGTCAGGGCGGTGGTGAAAAACTGTTTTTT
CDR3 protein: CAISQGGGEKLFF

CDR3 length: 12
J gene: TRBJ2-1
D gene: TRBD1
V gene: TRBV29-1
CDR3 DNA: TGCAGCGTTGGGGGACAGCTCAATGAGCAGTTCTTC
CDR3 protein: CSVGGQLNEQFF

CDR3 length: 15
J gene: TRBJ2-1
D gene: TRBD2
V gene: TRBV25-1
CDR3 DNA: TGTGCCAGCAGTGTGGCGGGGGGGACCTACAATGAGCAGTTCTTC
CDR3 protein: CASSVAGGTYNEQFF

CDR3 length: 13
J gene: TRBJ2-1
D gene: TRBD2
V gene: TRBV11-3
CDR3 DNA: TGTGCCAGCGGCCGACTAGCGGACAATGAGCAGTTCTTC
CDR3 protein: CASGRLADNEQFF

CDR3 length: 12
J gene: TRBJ2-2
D gene: .
V gene: TRBV7-9
CDR3 DNA: TGTGCCAGCAAGGGGTACACCGGGGAGCTGTTTTTT
CDR3 protein: CASKGYTGELFF

CDR3 length: 15
J gene: TRBJ1-2
D gene: TRBD1
V gene: TRBV6-5
CDR3 DNA: TGTGCCAGCAGTAGTCAGACCGGGACAGGAGGTGGCTACACCTTC
CDR3 protein: CASSSQTGTGGGYTF

CDR3 length: 14
J gene: TRBJ1-3
D gene: TRBD1
V gene: TRBV30
CDR3 DNA: TGTGCCTGGAGTGCGACAGGGAATAGAAACACCATATATTTT
CDR3 protein: CAWSATGNRNTIYF

CDR3 length: 14
J gene: TRBJ2-7
D gene: .
V gene: TRBV6-1
CDR3 DNA: TGTGCCAGCAGTGAAGCGCCCGGGGGATACGAGCAGTACTTC
CDR3 protein: CASSEAPGGYEQYF

CDR3 length: 15
J gene: TRBJ2-2
D gene: TRBD1
V gene: TRBV7-9
CDR3 DNA: TGTGCCAGCAGCTTCTACAGGGGGCAGGCCGGGGAGCTGTTTTTT
CDR3 protein: CASSFYRGQAGELFF

CDR3 length: 12
J gene: TRBJ2-1
D gene: .
V gene: TRBV4-1
CDR3 DNA: TGCGCCAGCAGCCAAGATCGGGAGAGGCAGTTCTTC
CDR3 protein: CASSQDRERQFF

CDR3 length: 15
J gene: TRBJ2-5
D gene: TRBD1
V gene: TRBV6-5
CDR3 DNA: TGTGCCAGCAGTTACTCGACAGGGGATCGAAAGACCCAGTACTTC
CDR3 protein: CASSYSTGDRKTQYF

CDR3 length: 15
J gene: TRBJ2-7
D gene: TRBD2
V gene: TRBV4-1
CDR3 DNA: TGCGCCAGCAGCCCCGGGACTAGCGGAGCCTACGAGCAGTACTTC
CDR3 protein: CASSPGTSGAYEQYF

CDR3 length: 12
J gene: TRBJ2-7
D gene: .
V gene: TRBV7-8
CDR3 DNA: TGTGCCAGCAGCTTCGGGTTAAACGAGCAGTACTTC
CDR3 protein: CASSFGLNEQYF

CDR3 length: 16
J gene: TRBJ1-1
D gene: .
V gene: TRBV5-1
CDR3 DNA: TGCGCCAGCAGTCCCGGCTCCGGGAATTGGGACACTGAAGCTTTCTTT
CDR3 protein: CASSPGSGNWDTEAFF

CDR3 length: 15
J gene: TRBJ2-1
D gene: TRBD2
V gene: TRBV4-1
CDR3 DNA: TGCGCCAGCAGCCTTCCGGGAGGTTCCTACAATGAGCAGTTCTTC
CDR3 protein: CASSLPGGSYNEQFF

CDR3 length: 12
J gene: TRBJ1-1
D gene: .
V gene: TRBV18
CDR3 DNA: TGTGCCAGCTCCCTTGGACAGTCTGAAGCTTTCTTT
CDR3 protein: CASSLGQSEAFF